The TCR beta chain under discussion was sequenced for a study of blood T cells in healthy people across ages. Alongside a J-beta primer mix, a sample-barcoded 5' primer served in a second PCR lasting roughly 7 to 11 cycles. A tag from a template-switch adaptor with 12 random nucleotides marked each cDNA molecule. Sequencing of every sample gave 2.5 million or more CDR3-containing paired-end reads. TCRdb reprocessed the 5' RACE reads with MiXCR, giving one entry per CDR3 protein. The sample records some 1,800,000 distinct CDR3 sequences, approximately 40% being singletons. Study results and limitations: Unknown CMV status may confound age-related changes in expanded clones. Investigators viewed diversity estimates from one million T cells as underestimates, the study reported.

Concerning this clonotype: Antigen unknown. The junction departs from germline at one end; a sequencing error may be responsible.

CDR1 is LGHNA and CDR2 is YSLEER in the germline V gene. The CDR3 length is 18 residues. This sequence joins TRBV4-3 and TRBJ2-6; D possibly corresponds to TRBD2 (5 bases). What was sequenced was blood. This receptor was taken from a human donor in good health. CDR3 DNA: TGCGCTAGCAGCCAGAGCTCAAGAGAGGGAACCGGGGCCAACGTCCTGACTTTC. This codes for CASSQSSREGTGANVLTF.